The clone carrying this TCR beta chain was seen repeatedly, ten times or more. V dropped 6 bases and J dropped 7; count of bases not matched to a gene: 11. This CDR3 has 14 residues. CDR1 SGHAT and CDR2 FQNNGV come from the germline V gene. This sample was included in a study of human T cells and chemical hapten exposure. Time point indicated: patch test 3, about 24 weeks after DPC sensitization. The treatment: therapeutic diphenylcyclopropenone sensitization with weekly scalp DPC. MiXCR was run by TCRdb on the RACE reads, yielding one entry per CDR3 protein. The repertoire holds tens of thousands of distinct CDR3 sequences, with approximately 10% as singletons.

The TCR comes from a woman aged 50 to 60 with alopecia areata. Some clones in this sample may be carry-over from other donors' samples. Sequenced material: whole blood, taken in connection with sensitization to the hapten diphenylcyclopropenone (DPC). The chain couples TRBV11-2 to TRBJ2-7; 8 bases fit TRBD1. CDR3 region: CASSRVTGDREQYF. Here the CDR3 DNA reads TGTGCCAGCAGTCGCGTTACAGGGGACAGGGAGCAGTACTTC.